The clone carrying this TCR beta chain came up once. The V gene end was trimmed by 4 bases and the J gene end by 3 bases; junction bases not matched to a gene: 6. Germline V gene lookup returns CDR1 SGDLS and CDR2 YYNGEE. The CDR3 is 15 amino acids. Survey-level immunoSEQ sequencing profiled the TCR beta repertoire. Assay: immunoSEQ multiplex PCR; the TCRdb copy retains only in-frame clones and omits some. The table includes 60,000 to 85,000 clones, around 93% detected once. The chain is built from TRBV9 and TRBJ1-2; TRBD1 matches at 10 bases. What was sequenced was PBMCs. The TCR originated in a man in his forties or fifties with rheumatoid arthritis. The CDR3 bases are TGTGCCAGCAGCTTCGAGGACAGGGGGGACTATGGCTACACCTTC. It is translated as CASSFEDRGDYGYTF.